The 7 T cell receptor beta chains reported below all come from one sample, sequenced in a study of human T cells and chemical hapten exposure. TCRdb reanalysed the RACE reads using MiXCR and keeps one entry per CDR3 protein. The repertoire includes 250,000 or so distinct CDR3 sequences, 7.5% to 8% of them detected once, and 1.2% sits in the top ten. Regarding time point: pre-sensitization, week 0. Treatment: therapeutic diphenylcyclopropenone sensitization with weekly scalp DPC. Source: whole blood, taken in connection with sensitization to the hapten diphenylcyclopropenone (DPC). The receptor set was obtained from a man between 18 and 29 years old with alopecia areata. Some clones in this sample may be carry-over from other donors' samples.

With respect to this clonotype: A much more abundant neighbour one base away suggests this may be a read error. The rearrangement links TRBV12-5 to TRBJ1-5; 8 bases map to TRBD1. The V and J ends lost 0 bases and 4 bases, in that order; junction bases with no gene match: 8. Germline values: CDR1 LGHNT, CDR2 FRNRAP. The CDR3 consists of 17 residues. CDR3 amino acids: CASGLVLGQVTNQPQHF. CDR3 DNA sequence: TGTGCTAGTGGTTTGGTACTGGGACAGGTGACAAATCAGCCCCAGCATTTT.

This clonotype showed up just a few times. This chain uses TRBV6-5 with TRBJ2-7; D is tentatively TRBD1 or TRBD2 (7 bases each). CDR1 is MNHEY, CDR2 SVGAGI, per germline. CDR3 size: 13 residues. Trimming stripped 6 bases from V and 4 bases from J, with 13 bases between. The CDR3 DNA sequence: TGTGCCAGCAGAGCAGGGGGGGGATACGAGCAGTACTTC. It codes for CASRAGGGYEQYF.

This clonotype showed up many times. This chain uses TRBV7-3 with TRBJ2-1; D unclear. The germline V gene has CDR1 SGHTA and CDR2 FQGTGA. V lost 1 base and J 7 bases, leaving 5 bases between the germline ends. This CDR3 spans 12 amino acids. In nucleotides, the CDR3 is TGTGCCAGCAGCTTAAGACATAATGAGCAGTTCTTC. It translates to CASSLRHNEQFF.

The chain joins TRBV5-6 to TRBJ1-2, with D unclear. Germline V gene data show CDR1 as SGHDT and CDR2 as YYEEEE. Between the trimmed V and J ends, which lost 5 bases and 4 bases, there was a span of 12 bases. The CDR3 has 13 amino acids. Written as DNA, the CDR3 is TGTGCCAGCAGATTCGAGACGGTCTATGGCTACACCTTC. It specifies CASRFETVYGYTF.

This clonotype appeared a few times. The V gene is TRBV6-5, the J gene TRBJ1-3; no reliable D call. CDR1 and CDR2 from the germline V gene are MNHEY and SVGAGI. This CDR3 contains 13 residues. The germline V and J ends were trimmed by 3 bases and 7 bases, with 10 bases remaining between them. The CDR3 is CASSYSRTNTIYF. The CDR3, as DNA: TGTGCCAGCAGTTATTCTAGGACGAACACCATATATTTT.

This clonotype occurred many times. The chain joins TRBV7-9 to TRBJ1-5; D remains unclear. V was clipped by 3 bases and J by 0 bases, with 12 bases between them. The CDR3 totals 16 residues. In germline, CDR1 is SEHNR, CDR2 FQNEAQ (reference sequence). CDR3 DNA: TGTGCCAGCAGCTTTTCCGGGAAGGATAGCAATCAGCCCCAGCATTTT. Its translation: CASSFSGKDSNQPQHF.

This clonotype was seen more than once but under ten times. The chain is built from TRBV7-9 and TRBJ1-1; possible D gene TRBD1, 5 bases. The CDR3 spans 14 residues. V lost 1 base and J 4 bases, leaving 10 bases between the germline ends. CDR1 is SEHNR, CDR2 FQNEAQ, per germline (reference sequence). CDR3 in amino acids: CASSLGSGTTEAFF. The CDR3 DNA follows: TGTGCCAGCAGCTTAGGGTCAGGGACCACTGAAGCTTTCTTT.